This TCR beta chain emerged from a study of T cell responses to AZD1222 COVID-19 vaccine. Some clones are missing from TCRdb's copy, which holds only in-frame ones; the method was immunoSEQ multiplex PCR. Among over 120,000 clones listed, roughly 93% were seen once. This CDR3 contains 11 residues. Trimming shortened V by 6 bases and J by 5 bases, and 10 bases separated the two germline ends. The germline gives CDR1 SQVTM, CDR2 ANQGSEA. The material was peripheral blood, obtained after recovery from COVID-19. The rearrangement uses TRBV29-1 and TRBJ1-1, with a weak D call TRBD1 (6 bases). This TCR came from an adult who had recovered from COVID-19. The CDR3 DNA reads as TGCAGCGTCTCGAGGGGGACTGAAGCTTTCTTT. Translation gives CSVSRGTEAFF. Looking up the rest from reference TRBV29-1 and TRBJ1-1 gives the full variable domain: SAVISQKPSRDICQRGTSLTIQCQVDSQVTMMFWYRQQPGQSLTLIATANQGSEATYESGFVIDKFPISRPNLTFSTLTVSNMSPEDSSIYLCSVSRGTEAFFGQGTRLTVV.